Below, one T cell receptor (beta chain) is given with its context. Profiling relied on immunoSEQ multiplex PCR, and the TCRdb table lists in-frame clones only, not all of them. The table records tens of thousands of clones, about 93% of them present only once. The sample comes from a study of T cell responses to AZD1222 COVID-19 vaccine. The CDR3 runs to 17 residues. V lost 4 bases and J lost 4; bases outside the gene matches: 9. CDR1 is SGHTA, CDR2 FQGNSA, per germline. The material sequenced was peripheral blood, taken on day 0 of MenACWY control vaccination. The chain joins TRBV7-2 to TRBJ2-1; TRBD2 agrees at 11 bases. The receptor's source is an adult in good health. The CDR3 loop reads CASSSDRGTSGYNEQFF. CDR3 sequence (DNA): TGTGCCAGCAGCTCGGACAGAGGGACTAGCGGTTACAATGAGCAGTTCTTC.